The rows below give T cell receptor beta chains drawn from one sample of a study of T cells after yellow fever vaccination. MiXCR, run by TCRdb on the 5' RACE reads, gives a single entry per CDR3 protein. The table shows approximately 510,000 distinct CDR3 sequences, with 21% occurring only once. The input for sequencing was PBMCs, taken approximately 22 days after the first yellow fever vaccination. All receptors come from a man aged 18 to 29 who received the YFV17D yellow fever vaccine. Both conserved end residues are part of each CDR3. The D gene is left open where the match is weak. Not all rows give a size; the values are once, few, many and, for expanded clones, a class.

d_call	clone_size	v_call	cdr3_length	j_call	cdr3_aa	cdr3_nt
TRBD1	-	TRBV7-9	13	TRBJ2-5	CASSYRGLETQSF	TGTGCCAGCAGCTACAGGGGGCTTGAGACCCAGTCCTTC
-	-	TRBV7-2	13	TRBJ2-5	CASSFQGIETQYF	TGTGCCAGCAGCTTTCAGGGAATTGAGACCCAGTACTTC
-	-	TRBV2	15	TRBJ1-5	CASKLGGDSNQPQHF	TGTGCCAGCAAATTGGGGGGAGATAGCAATCAGCCCCAGCATTTT
TRBD1	few	TRBV4-1	16	TRBJ1-2	CASSHGQGATGYGYTF	TGCGCCAGCAGCCATGGACAGGGGGCTACTGGCTATGGCTACACCTTC
-	-	TRBV3-1	15	TRBJ1-1	CASSQEPGMITEAFF	TGTGCCAGCAGCCAAGAACCGGGAATGATCACTGAAGCTTTCTTT
-	-	TRBV6-5	15	TRBJ2-5	CASSYSQQGQETQYF	TGTGCCAGCAGTTACTCGCAACAGGGCCAAGAGACCCAGTACTTC
-	-	TRBV4-1	17	TRBJ1-2	CASSPDHTPQGLFGYTF	TGCGCCAGCAGCCCAGACCATACCCCCCAGGGCCTTTTCGGCTACACCTTC
TRBD1	-	TRBV19	14	TRBJ2-3	CASSPTGYTDTQYF	TGTGCCAGTAGTCCGACAGGGTACACAGATACGCAGTATTTT
TRBD2	-	TRBV5-1	14	TRBJ2-3	CASVRQGGTDTQYF	TGCGCCAGCGTTCGGCAGGGAGGGACAGATACGCAGTATTTT
TRBD2	-	TRBV5-6	14	TRBJ2-3	CARGPGGAPDTQYF	TGTGCCAGGGGCCCCGGGGGGGCCCCAGATACGCAGTATTTT
TRBD1	few	TRBV20-1	14	TRBJ2-1	CSAIGTGEHNEQFF	TGCAGTGCTATAGGGACAGGGGAACACAATGAGCAGTTCTTC
-	few	TRBV20-1	15	TRBJ2-1	CSARDQLRADNEQFF	TGCAGTGCTAGAGATCAATTGAGGGCCGACAATGAGCAGTTCTTC
-	few	TRBV14	13	TRBJ2-3	CASSRGRRDTQYF	TGTGCCAGCAGCCGGGGGCGTCGAGATACGCAGTATTTT
-	few	TRBV3-1	15	TRBJ2-2	CASRKQGSNTGELFF	TGTGCCAGCAGAAAACAGGGTTCGAACACCGGGGAGCTGTTTTTT
-	-	TRBV5-1	12	TRBJ1-4	CASSLENEKLFF	TGCGCCAGCAGCTTGGAGAATGAAAAACTGTTTTTT
-	-	TRBV5-6	15	TRBJ2-5	CASSYPGLYQETQYF	TGTGCCAGCAGTTATCCCGGGCTGTACCAAGAGACCCAGTACTTC
-	-	TRBV18	16	TRBJ1-3	CASSPPEGPGGNTIYF	TGTGCCAGCTCACCACCGGAGGGGCCGGGTGGAAACACCATATATTTT
-	-	TRBV3-1	16	TRBJ1-1	CASTRSPGRKNTEAFF	TGTGCCAGCACCCGATCGCCGGGTCGCAAGAACACTGAAGCTTTCTTT
-	many	TRBV7-2	10	TRBJ2-3	CATSTDTQYF	TGTGCCACTAGCACAGATACGCAGTATTTT
-	-	TRBV19	13	TRBJ2-7	CASSIQGGYEQYF	TGTGCCAGTAGTATCCAGGGAGGCTACGAGCAGTACTTC
TRBD2	many	TRBV4-3	15	TRBJ2-3	CASSPTSGGADTQYF	TGCGCCAGCAGCCCGACTAGCGGGGGGGCAGATACGCAGTATTTT
-	once	TRBV7-3	16	TRBJ2-3	CASSTAGPSWPDTQYF	TGTGCCAGCAGCACAGCCGGGCCCAGTTGGCCAGATACGCAGTATTTT
-	-	TRBV11-2	12	TRBJ2-5	CASSNVLETQYF	TGTGCCAGCAGTAATGTCTTAGAGACCCAGTACTTC
TRBD2	-	TRBV11-1	16	TRBJ2-3	CASSSRSGGAADTQYF	TGTGCCAGCAGCTCCCGCAGCGGGGGGGCGGCAGATACGCAGTATTTT
-	-	TRBV7-2	14	TRBJ2-1	CASSFTLPGNEQFF	TGTGCCAGCAGCTTTACACTCCCTGGGAATGAGCAGTTCTTC
TRBD1	few	TRBV5-1	14	TRBJ1-1	CASSLDRGEFGAFF	TGCGCCAGCAGCTTGGACAGGGGCGAGTTCGGAGCTTTCTTT
-	-	TRBV5-1	17	TRBJ1-2	CASSSTTVAGSSYGYTF	TGCGCCAGCAGCTCCACCACCGTCGCAGGGAGCTCCTATGGCTACACCTTC
-	-	TRBV11-2	12	TRBJ2-1	CASSLGINEQFF	TGTGCCAGCAGCTTAGGTATTAATGAGCAGTTCTTC
-	-	TRBV7-9	16	TRBJ2-2	CASSLGPAQLTGELFF	TGTGCCAGCAGCTTAGGGCCGGCACAGCTCACCGGGGAGCTGTTTTTT
-	-	TRBV7-9	15	TRBJ2-5	CASSAPPSPRETQYF	TGTGCCAGCAGCGCTCCGCCATCACCCAGGGAGACCCAGTACTTC
-	-	TRBV19	14	TRBJ2-6	CAGGTDSGANVLTF	TGTGCCGGCGGGACAGACTCTGGGGCCAACGTCCTGACTTTC
TRBD2	-	TRBV7-2	16	TRBJ2-3	CASSLVGGGAADTQYF	TGTGCCAGCAGCTTAGTCGGCGGGGGGGCAGCAGATACGCAGTATTTT
-	-	TRBV5-1	15	TRBJ1-3	CASSLLGNSGNTIYF	TGCGCCAGCAGCTTACTGGGTAACTCTGGAAACACCATATATTTT
-	many	TRBV5-1	16	TRBJ2-3	CASSFGGEGRTDTQYF	TGCGCCAGCAGCTTTGGGGGCGAAGGACGCACAGATACGCAGTATTTT
TRBD2	-	TRBV19	15	TRBJ2-2	CASSILAGDTGELFF	TGTGCCAGTAGTATTCTAGCGGGAGACACCGGGGAGCTGTTTTTT
TRBD2	-	TRBV9	18	TRBJ2-3	CASSVVSGGRTRTDTQYF	TGTGCCAGCAGCGTAGTTTCGGGGGGGAGGACTAGAACAGATACGCAGTATTTT
TRBD1	few	TRBV15	17	TRBJ1-6	CAIGETGSRQGRRPLHF	TGTGCCATTGGGGAGACGGGGTCGAGACAGGGAAGGCGACCCCTCCACTTT
TRBD1	-	TRBV20-1	14	TRBJ2-5	CSAPPGQGAGTQYF	TGCAGTGCTCCACCGGGACAGGGGGCAGGGACCCAGTACTTC
TRBD1	-	TRBV29-1	12	TRBJ1-1	CSVWGQGTEAFF	TGCAGCGTTTGGGGACAGGGGACTGAAGCTTTCTTT
-	-	TRBV15	15	TRBJ1-5	CATSREPGSNQPQHF	TGTGCCACCAGCAGAGAGCCGGGGAGTAATCAGCCCCAGCATTTT